Below are 13 T cell receptor beta chains sequenced from a single sample in a study of shared clonotypes between healthy human individuals. The table came from immunoSEQ multiplex PCR; TCRdb's copy has only in-frame clones and leaves some out. The sample contains a few million clones, roughly nine tenths of which appear only once. The material sequenced was naive CD4+ T cells sorted from blood. The subset: CD45RA+ positively selected. The receptors derive from a man aged 18 to 29 in good health.

About this clone: This sample includes further DNA sequences coding for the same CDR3. CDR3 region: CASSRADTQYF. CDR3 in DNA: TGTGCCAGCAGCCGGGCAGATACGCAGTATTTT. This chain connects TRBV6-1 to TRBJ2-3; D gene ambiguous. This CDR3 has 11 amino acids. Per the germline V gene, CDR1 is MNHNS and CDR2 is SASEGT. Trimming stripped 6 bases from V and 4 bases from J, with 5 bases between.

The rearrangement links TRBV30 to TRBJ1-6; D unclear. Per germline, CDR1 GTSNPN and CDR2 SVGIG (reference sequence). V was cut by 4 bases and J by 10 bases, with 14 bases left in between. The CDR3 spans 13 residues. The DNA for the CDR3 is TGTGCCTGGACGGTCGTCTACGGCTCACCCCTCCACTTT. This sequence encodes CAWTVVYGSPLHF.

The V call is TRBV7-2, the J call TRBJ2-7; D uncertain. CDR3 length: 14 amino acids. Germline lookup yields CDR1 SGHTA and CDR2 FQGNSA. Trimming stripped 0 bases from V and 6 bases from J, with 12 bases between. Here the CDR3 reads CASSLAGLVPEQYF. The CDR3, as DNA: TGTGCCAGCAGCTTAGCGGGATTGGTTCCCGAGCAGTACTTC.

The gene calls are TRBV28 and TRBJ2-6; no clear D. The V end was cut by 5 bases, the J end by 0 bases, with 8 bases between. Germline lookup yields CDR1 MDHEN and CDR2 SYDVKM. The CDR3 spans 15 residues. CDR3 in amino acids: CASSQANSGANVLTF. DNA of the CDR3: TGTGCCAGCAGTCAGGCAAACTCTGGGGCCAACGTCCTGACTTTC. Full variable domain (missing parts from reference TRBV28 and TRBJ2-6): DVKVTQSSRYLVKRTGEKVFLECVQDMDHENMFWYRQDPGLGLRLIYFSYDVKMKEKGDIPEGYSVSREKKERFSLILESASTNQTSMYLCASSQANSGANVLTFGAGSRLTVL.

The chain is built from TRBV4-1 and TRBJ2-3, with 10 bases identical to TRBD2. Germline trimming cut 5 bases from V and 3 bases from J; bases unmatched to any gene: 8. Per the germline V gene, CDR1 is MGHRA and CDR2 is YSYEKL. CDR3 length: 16 amino acids. The CDR3 bases are TGCGCCAGCAGCTCCGGCGCTAGCGGGGGTACAGATACGCAGTATTTT. It yields the protein CASSSGASGGTDTQYF.

The genes are TRBV30 and TRBJ2-3; TRBD1 aligns across 8 bases. The CDR3 spans 14 residues. Germline lookup yields CDR1 GTSNPN and CDR2 SVGIG (reference sequence). The trim removed 4 bases at V and 6 bases at J, leaving 9 bases unmatched. The CDR3 bases are TGTGCCTGGACGTCACAGGGGGTGAGGGATACGCAGTATTTT. It codes for CAWTSQGVRDTQYF.

This clone was recorded only once. V is TRBV5-1 and J is TRBJ2-7; 8 nucleotides line up with TRBD1. Trimming took 4 bases from V and 3 from J; bases not matched to a gene: 6. Per the germline V gene, CDR1 is SGHRS and CDR2 is YFSETQ. CDR3 length: 14 amino acids. CDR3 DNA: TGCGCCAGCAGCGAAGACAGGGGTGGCTACGAGCAGTACTTC. Protein sequence: CASSEDRGGYEQYF.

The chain has TRBV12-5 and TRBJ1-1; 7 bases line up with TRBD1. V lost 0 bases, J lost 3 bases, and 7 bases stayed unmatched. This CDR3 is 16 amino acids long. Germline CDR1 is LGHNT and CDR2 is FRNRAP. As DNA, the CDR3 is TGTGCTAGTGGTTTGGTACCCGGGACAGCTTACACTGAAGCTTTCTTT. It encodes CASGLVPGTAYTEAFF.

With regard to this clone: Other nucleotide sequences in the sample specify the same CDR3. The rearrangement links TRBV19 to TRBJ1-5, with D possibly matching TRBD1 (5 bases). The CDR3 consists of 14 residues. V was pared by 3 bases and J by 4 bases, with 10 bases between. Germline CDR1 LNHDA, CDR2 SQIVND (reference sequence). The CDR3 coding sequence is TGTGCCAGTAGTATCAGCGGGGGAAATCAGCCCCAGCATTTT. Encoded protein: CASSISGGNQPQHF.

The chain employs TRBV4-3 and TRBJ1-6; D perhaps matches TRBD1 (5 bases). The CDR3 consists of 15 residues. Trimming pared 4 bases from V and 4 bases from J, leaving 11 bases between. CDR1 LGHNA and CDR2 YSLEER come from the germline V gene. CDR3 residues: CASSLGTDYNSPLHF. The CDR3 nucleotides read TGCGCCAGCAGCCTCGGGACGGATTATAATTCACCCCTCCACTTT.

V is TRBV6-5 and J is TRBJ1-1; 12 nucleotides match TRBD1. Losses at the gene ends were 4 bases for V and 5 bases for J; bases not matched to a gene: 5. Germline CDR1 and CDR2: MNHEY and SVGAGI. The CDR3 is made up of 15 amino acids. Here the CDR3 DNA reads TGTGCCAGCAGTTTCCGGGACAGGGGGCCGACTGAAGCTTTCTTT. It yields the protein CASSFRDRGPTEAFF.

The chain uses TRBV5-6 and TRBJ2-2; TRBD2 might be the D (6 bases). V shed 4 bases and J shed 5 bases, with 18 bases lying between them. The CDR3 contains 16 residues. In germline, CDR1 is SGHDT, CDR2 YYEEEE. As DNA, the CDR3 is TGTGCCAGCAGCGTCCAAGGGACGGGGAGGACCGGGGAGCTGTTTTTT. Translating it yields CASSVQGTGRTGELFF.

This chain uses TRBV5-4 with TRBJ2-7; D remains ambiguous. The CDR3 covers 14 residues. The V and J ends lost 0 bases and 2 bases respectively, with 9 bases between them. CDR1 SGHNT and CDR2 YYREEE come from the germline V gene (reference sequence). The CDR3 nucleotides read TGTGCCAGCAGCTTGGAATCGCAAACCTACGAGCAGTACTTC. This translates into CASSLESQTYEQYF.